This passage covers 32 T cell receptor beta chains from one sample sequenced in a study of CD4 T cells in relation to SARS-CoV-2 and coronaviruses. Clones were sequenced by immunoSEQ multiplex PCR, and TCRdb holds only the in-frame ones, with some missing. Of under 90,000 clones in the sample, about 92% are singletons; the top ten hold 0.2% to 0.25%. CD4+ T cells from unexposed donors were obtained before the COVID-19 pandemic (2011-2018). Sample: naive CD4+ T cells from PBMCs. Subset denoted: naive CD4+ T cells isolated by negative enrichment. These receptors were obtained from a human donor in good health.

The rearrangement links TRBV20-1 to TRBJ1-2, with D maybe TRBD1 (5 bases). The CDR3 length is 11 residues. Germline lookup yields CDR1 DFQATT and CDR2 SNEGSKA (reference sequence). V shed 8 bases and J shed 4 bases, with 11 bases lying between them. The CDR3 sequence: CSPFQGYGYTF. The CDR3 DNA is TGCAGTCCTTTCCAGGGCTATGGCTACACCTTC.

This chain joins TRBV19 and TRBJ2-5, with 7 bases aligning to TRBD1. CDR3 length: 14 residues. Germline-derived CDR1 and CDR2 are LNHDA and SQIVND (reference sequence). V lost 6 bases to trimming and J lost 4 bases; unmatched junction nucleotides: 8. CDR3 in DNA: TGTGCCAGTAGATTGACAGGGTTGGGAGAGACCCAGTACTTC. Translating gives CASRLTGLGETQYF.

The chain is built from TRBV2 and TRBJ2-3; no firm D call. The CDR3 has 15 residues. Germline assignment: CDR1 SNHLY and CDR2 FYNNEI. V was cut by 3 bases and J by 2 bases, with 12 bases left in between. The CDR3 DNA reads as TGTGCCAGCAGTGAGATTGAAAGGGTCACAGATACGCAGTATTTT. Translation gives CASSEIERVTDTQYF.

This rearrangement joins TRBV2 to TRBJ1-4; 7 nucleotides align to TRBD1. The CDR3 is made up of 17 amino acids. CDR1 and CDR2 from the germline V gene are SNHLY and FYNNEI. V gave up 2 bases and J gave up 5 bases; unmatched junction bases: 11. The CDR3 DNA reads TGTGCCAGCAGTGAAAATGGTCGGACAGGACTGAATGAAAAACTGTTTTTT. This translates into CASSENGRTGLNEKLFF.

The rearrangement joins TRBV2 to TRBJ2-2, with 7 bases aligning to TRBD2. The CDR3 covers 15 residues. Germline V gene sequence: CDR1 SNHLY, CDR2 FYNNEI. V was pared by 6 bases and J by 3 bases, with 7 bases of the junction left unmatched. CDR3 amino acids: CASRRSGADTGELFF. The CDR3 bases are TGTGCCAGCAGACGCAGCGGGGCGGACACCGGGGAGCTGTTTTTT. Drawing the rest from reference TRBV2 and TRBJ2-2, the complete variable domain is EPEVTQTPSHQVTQMGQEVILRCVPISNHLYFYWYRQILGQKVEFLVSFYNNEISEKSEIFDDQFSVERPDGSNFTLKIRSTKLEDSAMYFCASRRSGADTGELFFGEGSRLTVL.

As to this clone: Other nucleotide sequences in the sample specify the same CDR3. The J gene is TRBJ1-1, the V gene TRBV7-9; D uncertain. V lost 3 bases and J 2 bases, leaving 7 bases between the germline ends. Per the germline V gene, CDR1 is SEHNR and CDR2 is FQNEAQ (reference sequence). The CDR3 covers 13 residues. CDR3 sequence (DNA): TGTGCCAGCAGCTTTGATGGAAACACTGAAGCTTTCTTT. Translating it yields CASSFDGNTEAFF. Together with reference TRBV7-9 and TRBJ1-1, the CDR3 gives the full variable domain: DTGVSQNPRHKITKRGQNVTFRCDPISEHNRLYWYRQTLGQGPEFLTYFQNEAQLEKSRLLSDRFSAERPKGSFSTLEIQRTEQGDSAMYLCASSFDGNTEAFFGQGTRLTVV.

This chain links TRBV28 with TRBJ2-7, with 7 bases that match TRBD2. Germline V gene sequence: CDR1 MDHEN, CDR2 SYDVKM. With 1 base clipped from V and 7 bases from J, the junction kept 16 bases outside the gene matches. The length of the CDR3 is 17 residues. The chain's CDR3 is CASSLYVWGGSGTEQYF. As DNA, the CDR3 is TGTGCCAGCAGTTTATATGTGTGGGGCGGGAGTGGTACGGAGCAGTACTTC.

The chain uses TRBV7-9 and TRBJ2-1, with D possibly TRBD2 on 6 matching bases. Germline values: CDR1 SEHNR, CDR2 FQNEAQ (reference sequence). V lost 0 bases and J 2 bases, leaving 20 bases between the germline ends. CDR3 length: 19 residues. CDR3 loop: CASSLAFGRAVPPYNEQFF. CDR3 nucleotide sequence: TGTGCCAGCAGCTTAGCTTTCGGGAGAGCAGTACCCCCCTACAATGAGCAGTTCTTC.

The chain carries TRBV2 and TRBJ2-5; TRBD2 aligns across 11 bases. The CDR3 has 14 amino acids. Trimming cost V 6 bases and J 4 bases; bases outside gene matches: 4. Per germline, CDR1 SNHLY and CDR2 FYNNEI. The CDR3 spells CASRLLAGVETQYF. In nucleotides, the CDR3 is TGTGCCAGCAGGCTACTAGCGGGAGTAGAGACCCAGTACTTC.

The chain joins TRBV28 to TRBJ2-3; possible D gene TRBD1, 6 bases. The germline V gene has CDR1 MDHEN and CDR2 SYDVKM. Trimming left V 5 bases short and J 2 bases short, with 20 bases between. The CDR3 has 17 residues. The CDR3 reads CASSPSPGRQVTDTQYF. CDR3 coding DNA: TGTGCCAGCAGTCCGTCCCCCGGGCGACAGGTCACAGATACGCAGTATTTT.

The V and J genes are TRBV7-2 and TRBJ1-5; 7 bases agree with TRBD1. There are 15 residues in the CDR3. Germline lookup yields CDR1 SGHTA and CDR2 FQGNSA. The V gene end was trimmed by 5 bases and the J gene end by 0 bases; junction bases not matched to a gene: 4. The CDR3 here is CASSLQGFSNQPQHF. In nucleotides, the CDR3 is TGTGCCAGCAGCCTACAGGGGTTTAGCAATCAGCCCCAGCATTTT.

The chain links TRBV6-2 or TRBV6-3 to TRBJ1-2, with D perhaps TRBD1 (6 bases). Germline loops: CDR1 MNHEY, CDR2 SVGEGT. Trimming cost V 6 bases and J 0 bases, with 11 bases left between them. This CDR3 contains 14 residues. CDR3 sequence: CASSFGTSNYGYTF. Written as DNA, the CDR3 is TGTGCCAGCAGCTTCGGGACATCTAACTATGGCTACACCTTC.

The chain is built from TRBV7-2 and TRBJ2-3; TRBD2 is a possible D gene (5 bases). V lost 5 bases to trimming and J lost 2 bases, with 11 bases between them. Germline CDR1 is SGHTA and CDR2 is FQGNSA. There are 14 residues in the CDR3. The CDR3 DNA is TGTGCCAGCAGCCTCACGACTAACACAGATACGCAGTATTTT. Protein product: CASSLTTNTDTQYF.

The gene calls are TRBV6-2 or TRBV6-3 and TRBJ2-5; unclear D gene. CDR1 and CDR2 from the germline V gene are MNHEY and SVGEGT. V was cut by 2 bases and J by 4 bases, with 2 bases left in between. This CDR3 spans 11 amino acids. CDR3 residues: CASSYAETQYF. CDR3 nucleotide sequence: TGTGCCAGCAGTTACGCAGAGACCCAGTACTTC.

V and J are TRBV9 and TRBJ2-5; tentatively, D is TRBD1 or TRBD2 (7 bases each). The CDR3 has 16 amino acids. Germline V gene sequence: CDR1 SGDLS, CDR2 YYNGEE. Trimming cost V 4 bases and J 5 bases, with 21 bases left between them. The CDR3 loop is CASSQGEGALGETQYF. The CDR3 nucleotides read TGTGCCAGCAGCCAGGGGGAGGGGGCGCTTGGTGAGACCCAGTACTTC.

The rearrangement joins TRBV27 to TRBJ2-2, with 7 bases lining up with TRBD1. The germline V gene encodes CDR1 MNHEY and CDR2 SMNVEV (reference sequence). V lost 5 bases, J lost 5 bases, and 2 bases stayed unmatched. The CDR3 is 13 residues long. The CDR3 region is CASSGTATGELFF. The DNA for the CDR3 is TGTGCCAGCAGTGGGACAGCAACCGGGGAGCTGTTTTTT.

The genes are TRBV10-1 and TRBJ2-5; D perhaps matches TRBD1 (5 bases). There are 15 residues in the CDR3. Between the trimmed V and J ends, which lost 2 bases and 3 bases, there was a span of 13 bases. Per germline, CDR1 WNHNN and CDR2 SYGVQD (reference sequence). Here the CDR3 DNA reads TGCGCCAGCAGTGAGGGTCGAGCAGGGAAAGAGACCCAGTACTTC. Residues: CASSEGRAGKETQYF.

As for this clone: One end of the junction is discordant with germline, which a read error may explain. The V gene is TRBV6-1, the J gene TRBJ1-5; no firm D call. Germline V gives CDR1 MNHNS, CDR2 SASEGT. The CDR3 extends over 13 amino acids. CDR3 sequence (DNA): TGTGCCAGCAGAGAAGACGGCTATCAGCCCCAGCATTTT. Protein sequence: CASREDGYQPQHF.

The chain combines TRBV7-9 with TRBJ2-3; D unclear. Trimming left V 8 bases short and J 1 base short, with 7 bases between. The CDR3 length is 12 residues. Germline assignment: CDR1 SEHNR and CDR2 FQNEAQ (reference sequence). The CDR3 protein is CASESGTDTQYF. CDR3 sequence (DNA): TGTGCCAGCGAGAGTGGCACAGATACGCAGTATTTT.

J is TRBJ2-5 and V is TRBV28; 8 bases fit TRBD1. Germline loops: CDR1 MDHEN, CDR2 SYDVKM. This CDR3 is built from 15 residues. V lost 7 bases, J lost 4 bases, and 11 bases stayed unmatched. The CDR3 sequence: CASNKGQGLGETQYF. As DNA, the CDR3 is TGTGCCAGCAACAAAGGACAGGGTTTGGGAGAGACCCAGTACTTC.

CDR3 in DNA: TGTGCCAGCAGTCTCATGTGGTCTGACACCGGGGAGCTGTTTTTT. Translation: CASSLMWSDTGELFF. The V and J genes are TRBV28 and TRBJ2-2; no clear D gene. Between the trimmed V and J ends, which lost 5 bases and 3 bases, there was a span of 13 bases. There are 15 residues in the CDR3. Germline assignment: CDR1 MDHEN and CDR2 SYDVKM.

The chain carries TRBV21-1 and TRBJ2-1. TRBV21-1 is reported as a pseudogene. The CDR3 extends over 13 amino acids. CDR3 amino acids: CASTLRSYNEQFF. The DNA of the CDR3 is TGTGCCAGTACCTTAAGATCCTACAATGAGCAGTTCTTC.

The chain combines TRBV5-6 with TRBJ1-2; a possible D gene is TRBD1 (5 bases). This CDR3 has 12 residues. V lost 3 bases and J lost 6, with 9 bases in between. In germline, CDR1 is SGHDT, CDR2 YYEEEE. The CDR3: CASSSRGDGYTF. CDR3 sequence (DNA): TGTGCCAGCAGCTCCCGGGGCGATGGCTACACCTTC. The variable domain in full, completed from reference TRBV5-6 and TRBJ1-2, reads DAGVTQSPTHLIKTRGQQVTLRCSPKSGHDTVSWYQQALGQGPQFIFQYYEEEERQRGNFPDRFSGHQFPNYSSELNVNALLLGDSALYLCASSSRGDGYTFGSGTRLTVV.

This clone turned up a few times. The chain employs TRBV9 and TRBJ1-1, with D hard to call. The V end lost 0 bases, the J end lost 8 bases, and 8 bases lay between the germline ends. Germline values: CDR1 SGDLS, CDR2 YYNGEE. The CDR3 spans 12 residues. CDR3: CASSVVAGEAFF. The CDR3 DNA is TGTGCCAGCAGCGTAGTGGCGGGGGAAGCTTTCTTT.

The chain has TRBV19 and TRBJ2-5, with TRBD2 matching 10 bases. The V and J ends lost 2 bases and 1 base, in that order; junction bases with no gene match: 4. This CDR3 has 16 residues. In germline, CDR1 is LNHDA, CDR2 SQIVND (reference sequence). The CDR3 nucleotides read TGTGCCAGTAGTATATGGGCTAGCGGGGGCCAAGAGACCCAGTACTTC. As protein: CASSIWASGGQETQYF.

The chain's CDR3 is CASSLRGIVSGNTIYF. The CDR3 nucleotides read TGTGCCAGCAGCTTGAGGGGGATTGTCTCTGGAAACACCATATATTTT. The gene calls are TRBV5-6 and TRBJ1-3; TRBD1 is a possible D gene (6 bases). Germline loops: CDR1 SGHDT, CDR2 YYEEEE. This CDR3 has 16 amino acids. The V end was cut by 1 base, the J end by 0 bases, with 11 bases between.

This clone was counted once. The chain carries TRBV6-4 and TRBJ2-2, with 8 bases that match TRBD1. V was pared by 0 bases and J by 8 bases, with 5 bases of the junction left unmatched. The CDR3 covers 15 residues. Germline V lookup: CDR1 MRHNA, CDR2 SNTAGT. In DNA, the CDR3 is TGTGCCAGCAGTGACTCGGACAGGGTCTGGGGGGAGCTGTTTTTT. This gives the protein CASSDSDRVWGELFF.

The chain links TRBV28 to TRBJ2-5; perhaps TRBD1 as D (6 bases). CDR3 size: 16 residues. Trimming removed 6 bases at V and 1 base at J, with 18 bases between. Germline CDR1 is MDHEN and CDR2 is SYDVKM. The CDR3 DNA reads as TGTGCCAGCAGCTCCTCCAGGGGCGCGCTCCAAGAGACCCAGTACTTC. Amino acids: CASSSSRGALQETQYF.

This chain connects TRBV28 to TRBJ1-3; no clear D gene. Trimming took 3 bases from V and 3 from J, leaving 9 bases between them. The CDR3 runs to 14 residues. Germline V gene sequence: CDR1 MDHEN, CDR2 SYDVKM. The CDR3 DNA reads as TGTGCCAGCAGTTTGTTCGGGGATGGAAACACCATATATTTT. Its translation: CASSLFGDGNTIYF. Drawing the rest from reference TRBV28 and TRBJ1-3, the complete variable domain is DVKVTQSSRYLVKRTGEKVFLECVQDMDHENMFWYRQDPGLGLRLIYFSYDVKMKEKGDIPEGYSVSREKKERFSLILESASTNQTSMYLCASSLFGDGNTIYFGEGSWLTVV.

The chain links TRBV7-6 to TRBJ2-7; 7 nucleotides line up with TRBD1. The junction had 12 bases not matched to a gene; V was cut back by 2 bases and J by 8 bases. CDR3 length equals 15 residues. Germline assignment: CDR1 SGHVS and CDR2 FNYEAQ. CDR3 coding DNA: TGTGCCAGCAGCTTAACCGGGACAGTCGGTGACAAGCAGTACTTC. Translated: CASSLTGTVGDKQYF.

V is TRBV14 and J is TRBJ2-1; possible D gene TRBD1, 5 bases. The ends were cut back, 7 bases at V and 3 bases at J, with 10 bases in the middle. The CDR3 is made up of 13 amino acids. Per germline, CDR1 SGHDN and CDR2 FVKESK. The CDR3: CASTSGIYNEQFF. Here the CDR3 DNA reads TGTGCCAGCACCTCAGGGATCTACAATGAGCAGTTCTTC.

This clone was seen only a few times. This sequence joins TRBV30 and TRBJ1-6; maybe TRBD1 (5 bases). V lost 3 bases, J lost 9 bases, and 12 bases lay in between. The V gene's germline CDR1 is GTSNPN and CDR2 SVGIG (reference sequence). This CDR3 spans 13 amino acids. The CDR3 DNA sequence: TGTGCCTGGAGGATCCGGGGGGTTTCACCCCTCCACTTT. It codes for CAWRIRGVSPLHF.